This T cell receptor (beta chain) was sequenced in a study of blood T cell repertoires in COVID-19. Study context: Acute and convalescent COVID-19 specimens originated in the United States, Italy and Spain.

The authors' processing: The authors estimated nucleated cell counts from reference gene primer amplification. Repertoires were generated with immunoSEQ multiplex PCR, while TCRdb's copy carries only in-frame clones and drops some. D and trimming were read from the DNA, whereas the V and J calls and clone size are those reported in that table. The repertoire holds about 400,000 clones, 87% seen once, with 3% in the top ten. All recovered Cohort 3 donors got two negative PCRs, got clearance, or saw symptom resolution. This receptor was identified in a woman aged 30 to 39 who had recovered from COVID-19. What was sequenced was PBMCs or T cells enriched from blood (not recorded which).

This CDR3 reads CASSPGTSGDPSQETQYF. CDR3 in DNA: TGTGCCAGCAGCCCCGGGACTAGCGGGGACCCCTCCCAAGAGACCCAGTACTTC. This chain uses TRBV5-8 with TRBJ2-5, with TRBD2 matching 13 bases. Losses at the gene ends were 4 bases for V and 1 base for J; bases not matched to a gene: 10. Germline values: CDR1 SGHTS, CDR2 YDEGEE. This CDR3 contains 18 residues.